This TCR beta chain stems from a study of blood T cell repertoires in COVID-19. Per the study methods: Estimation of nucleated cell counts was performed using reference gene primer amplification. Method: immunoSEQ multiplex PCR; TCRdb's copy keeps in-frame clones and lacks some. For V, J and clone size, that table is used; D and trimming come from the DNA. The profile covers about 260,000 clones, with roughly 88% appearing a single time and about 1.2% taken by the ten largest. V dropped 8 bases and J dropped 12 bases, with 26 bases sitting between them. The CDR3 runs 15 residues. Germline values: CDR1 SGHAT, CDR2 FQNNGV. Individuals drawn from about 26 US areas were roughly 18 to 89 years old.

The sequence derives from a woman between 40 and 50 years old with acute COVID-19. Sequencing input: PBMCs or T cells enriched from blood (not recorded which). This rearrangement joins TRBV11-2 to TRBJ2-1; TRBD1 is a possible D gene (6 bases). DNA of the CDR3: TGTGCCAGCTCTCAGGGCGGAGCCCGAACCAGGGGGCAGTTCTTC. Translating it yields CASSQGGARTRGQFF.